One and the same sample provided the 18 T cell receptor beta chains below, sequenced in a study of T cell responses to AZD1222 COVID-19 vaccine. The repertoire was sequenced with immunoSEQ multiplex PCR; TCRdb's copy has only in-frame clones and lacks some. Of tens of thousands of clones listed, roughly nine tenths were seen once; the top ten hold 9.3%. The sample was peripheral blood, taken 28 days after the second AZD1222 dose. The receptors stem from an adult who received the AZD1222 COVID-19 vaccine.

V and J are TRBV6-6 and TRBJ1-1, with 8 nucleotides matching TRBD1. The CDR3 loop spans 14 amino acids. Trimming at V came to 6 bases and at J to 7 bases, leaving 10 bases not matched to a gene. Germline CDR1 reads MNHNY; CDR2 reads SVGAGI (reference sequence). The CDR3 region has the DNA TGTGCCAGCAGCCCTATGGACAGGGAAAATGAAGCTTTCTTT. This translates into CASSPMDRENEAFF.

The chain employs TRBV7-9 and TRBJ1-2; D not certain. CDR3 length: 13 residues. CDR1 and CDR2 (germline): SEHNR, FQNEAQ (reference sequence). With 1 base removed from V and 7 bases from J, the gap between germline ends came to 10 bases. The CDR3: CASSLDTYSGYTF. CDR3 nucleotides: TGTGCCAGCAGCTTAGACACCTACTCTGGCTACACCTTC.

This sequence joins TRBV3-1 (or the pseudogene TRBV3-2) and TRBJ2-1, with TRBD2 identical over 8 bases. The CDR3 runs 14 residues. The ends lost 4 bases at V and 5 bases at J; junction bases unmatched: 4. Germline assignment: CDR1 LGHDT and CDR2 YNNKEL (reference sequence). This CDR3 is CASSPREGDNEQFF. For the CDR3, the DNA is TGTGCCAGCAGCCCCCGGGAGGGAGACAATGAGCAGTTCTTC.

The sample holds one count of this clone. In DNA form, the CDR3 reads TGTGCCAGCAGCTTTGCAGGAACCTACGAGCAGTACTTC. Amino acid sequence: CASSFAGTYEQYF. V gene TRBV5-4 combines with J gene TRBJ2-7; no clear D. Germline V CDR1 and CDR2: SGHNT, YYREEE (reference sequence). The length of the CDR3 is 13 residues. Between the trimmed V and J ends, which lost 2 bases and 2 bases, there was a span of 8 bases.

The V and J genes are TRBV5-6 and TRBJ2-1; a possible D gene is TRBD2 (5 bases). The germline V gene has CDR1 SGHDT and CDR2 YYEEEE. Trimming shortened V by 0 bases and J by 0 bases, and 10 bases separated the two germline ends. This CDR3 has 16 amino acids. CDR3 sequence reads: CASSLGGPSSYNEQFF. The CDR3 DNA reads as TGTGCCAGCAGCTTGGGAGGGCCGAGCTCCTACAATGAGCAGTTCTTC.

The V call is TRBV6-5, the J call TRBJ2-7; 12 bases match TRBD1. J was trimmed by 2 bases and V by 3 bases; bases with no gene match: 2. The CDR3 consists of 15 residues. The germline V gene has CDR1 MNHEY and CDR2 SVGAGI. This CDR3 is CASSYGTGGAYEQYF. CDR3 sequence (DNA): TGTGCCAGCAGTTATGGGACAGGGGGCGCCTACGAGCAGTACTTC.

J is TRBJ2-3 and V is TRBV11-2, with D perhaps TRBD1 or TRBD2 (6 bases each). V was pared by 4 bases and J by 5 bases, with 16 bases between. This CDR3 contains 15 residues. CDR1 and CDR2 from the germline V gene are SGHAT and FQNNGV. The CDR3 here is CASSSPRGPRDTQYF. The DNA for the CDR3 is TGTGCCAGCAGCTCTCCTCGGGGGCCGAGAGATACGCAGTATTTT.

The rearrangement uses TRBV18 and TRBJ2-1, with TRBD2 matching over 7 bases. This CDR3 has 14 residues. Germline-derived CDR1 and CDR2 are KGHSH and LQKENI. V was pared by 2 bases and J by 9 bases, with 7 bases of the junction left unmatched. In DNA, the CDR3 is TGTGCCAGCTCACCAGCGCGGGAGCTAGGTGAGCAGTTCTTC. As protein: CASSPARELGEQFF.

This sequence joins TRBV24-1 and TRBJ2-1, with a tentative D call TRBD1 (5 bases). CDR3 length: 14 amino acids. Germline V lookup: CDR1 KGHDR, CDR2 SFDVKD. Between the trimmed V and J ends, which lost 3 bases and 5 bases, there was a span of 10 bases. The CDR3 is CATSDPIRDNEQFF. CDR3 DNA: TGTGCCACCAGTGATCCAATCAGGGACAATGAGCAGTTCTTC.

The chain recombines TRBV5-1 with TRBJ1-3, with 9 bases aligning to TRBD1. The V gene's germline CDR1 is SGHRS and CDR2 YFSETQ. With V trimmed by 0 bases and J by 2 bases, 9 bases remained unmatched. The CDR3 sequence is 18 residues long. The CDR3 loop is CASSLGTGANPPGNTIYF. CDR3 nucleotides: TGCGCCAGCAGCTTGGGGACAGGGGCAAATCCTCCTGGAAACACCATATATTTT.

V is TRBV5-4 and J is TRBJ2-2; weak D call: TRBD2 (5 bases). The V and J ends lost 0 bases and 5 bases respectively, with 14 bases between them. Looked up from germline, CDR1 is SGHNT and CDR2 is YYREEE (reference sequence). This CDR3 has 16 residues. This CDR3 reads CASSLVTGVGTGELFF. For the CDR3, the DNA is TGTGCCAGCAGCTTGGTGACCGGGGTCGGAACCGGGGAGCTGTTTTTT.

The CDR3 DNA is TGTGCCAGTAGTATAAGAGGCAGGAACTATGGCTACACCTTC. Protein sequence: CASSIRGRNYGYTF. The J gene is TRBJ1-2, the V gene TRBV19; no firm D call. The germline gives CDR1 LNHDA, CDR2 SQIVND (reference sequence). V lost 2 bases and J lost 2, with 9 bases in between. This CDR3 is 14 amino acids long.

This clone was seen just once. This chain links TRBV4-1 with TRBJ1-4; no definite D call. CDR1 and CDR2 (germline): MGHRA, YSYEKL. Trimming stripped 0 bases from V and 0 bases from J, with 8 bases between. CDR3 length equals 16 residues. The CDR3 loop reads CASSQEAASTNEKLFF. CDR3 in DNA: TGCGCCAGCAGCCAAGAAGCTGCCTCAACTAATGAAAAACTGTTTTTT.

The J gene is TRBJ1-6, the V gene TRBV3-1 (or the pseudogene TRBV3-2); TRBD1 agrees at 7 bases. CDR1 is LGHDT, CDR2 YNNKEL, per germline (reference sequence). The J segment lost 10 bases and the V segment lost 1 base, leaving 7 bases of the junction unmatched. The CDR3 consists of 15 residues. CDR3 nucleotides: TGTGCCAGCAGCCAAGGGACAGGCGTGTGGTCACCCCTCCACTTT. Protein product: CASSQGTGVWSPLHF.

The chain carries TRBV6-5 and TRBJ2-1, with D hard to call. The CDR3 is 13 residues long. The germline V gene has CDR1 MNHEY and CDR2 SVGAGI. The V end lost 0 bases, the J end lost 10 bases, and 10 bases lay between the germline ends. CDR3 coding DNA: TGTGCCAGCAGTTACTCTGTCACCCAGGAGCAGTTCTTC. Amino acid sequence: CASSYSVTQEQFF.

The genes are TRBV5-4 and TRBJ2-7; 14 bases fit TRBD2. Trimming removed 4 bases from V and 5 bases from J; junction bases left unmatched: 8. The CDR3 is 16 amino acids. Germline CDR1 and CDR2: SGHNT and YYREEE (reference sequence). The CDR3 is CASSRGLAGGVNEQYV. The CDR3 coding sequence is TGTGCCAGCAGCCGCGGACTAGCGGGAGGTGTAAACGAGCAGTACGTC.

The chain combines TRBV6-4 with TRBJ1-6, with D perhaps matching TRBD1 (5 bases). The germline gives CDR1 MRHNA, CDR2 SNTAGT. Trimming took 4 bases from V and 9 from J, leaving 13 bases between them. This CDR3 is 14 amino acids long. CDR3 region: CASSVAGLGSPLHF. CDR3 sequence (DNA): TGTGCCAGCAGTGTGGCGGGACTGGGTTCACCCCTCCACTTT.

This clone showed up just a few times. The rearrangement links TRBV19 to TRBJ2-5; 10 positions match TRBD1. CDR1 LNHDA and CDR2 SQIVND come from the germline V gene (reference sequence). The CDR3 is 15 residues long. After removal of 8 bases from V and 2 bases from J, the junction contained 8 bases not matched to a gene. The CDR3 spells CASGQGVTPQETQYF. The CDR3, as DNA: TGTGCCAGTGGACAGGGGGTAACCCCTCAAGAGACCCAGTACTTC. Full variable domain (outside the CDR3, taken from reference TRBV19 and TRBJ2-5): DGGITQSPKYLFRKEGQNVTLSCEQNLNHDAMYWYRQDPGQGLRLIYYSQIVNDFQKGDIAEGYSVSREKKESFPLTVTSAQKNPTAFYLCASGQGVTPQETQYFGPGTRLLVL.